The 21 T cell receptor beta chains given below trace back to one sample, sequenced in a study of metastatic and nonmetastatic thyroid tumors. Patients were all untreated before their thyroid surgery. Using MiXCR, TCRdb re-called clones from the PCR reads. The sample consists of about 24,000 clones, roughly a quarter of them appearing once. Specimen: tumor tissue. These receptor sequences come from a male donor with papillary thyroid cancer or a benign thyroid nodule (not recorded which). Some clones in this sample may be carry-over from other donors' samples.

V and J are TRBV5-1 and TRBJ1-4, with D unclear. The germline V and J ends were trimmed by 0 bases and 8 bases, with 14 bases remaining between them. Germline V gene sequence: CDR1 SGHRS, CDR2 YFSETQ. CDR3 size: 15 residues. The CDR3 protein is CASSLDGSRKEKLFF. The CDR3 region has the DNA TGCGCCAGCAGCTTGGATGGCAGCCGAAAAGAAAAACTGTTTTTT.

J is TRBJ2-3 and V is TRBV5-4; D unclear. V dropped 4 bases and J dropped 6 bases, with 15 bases sitting between them. CDR3 length: 14 amino acids. Germline loops: CDR1 SGHNT, CDR2 YYREEE (reference sequence). The CDR3 bases are TGTGCCAGCAGCAAGGGAACGATGGAGGATACGCAGTATTTT. Translated: CASSKGTMEDTQYF.

This clone was recorded at least ten times. J is TRBJ2-1 and V is TRBV20-1; possibly TRBD2 for D (5 bases). Germline V CDR1 and CDR2: DFQATT, SNEGSKA (reference sequence). The CDR3 is 14 residues long. The V end was cut by 1 base, the J end by 3 bases, with 10 bases between. The CDR3 reads CSARAGRLYNEQFF. Here the CDR3 DNA reads TGCAGTGCTAGAGCGGGAAGACTCTACAATGAGCAGTTCTTC.

The sample holds many counts of this clone. The chain couples TRBV28 to TRBJ1-5; D remains ambiguous. This CDR3 spans 15 amino acids. V was cut by 3 bases and J by 2 bases, with 11 bases left in between. Germline V gene sequence: CDR1 MDHEN, CDR2 SYDVKM. The CDR3 is CASSFGVAGNQPQHF. The CDR3 region has the DNA TGTGCCAGCAGTTTTGGGGTAGCAGGCAATCAGCCCCAGCATTTT.

This clone is labeled medium-sized. The V and J genes are TRBV20-1 and TRBJ2-3; 9 bases are a match to TRBD2. The CDR3 spans 17 residues. The trim removed 2 bases at V and 3 bases at J, leaving 12 bases unmatched. Per germline, CDR1 DFQATT and CDR2 SNEGSKA (reference sequence). The CDR3 DNA reads as TGCAGTGCTAGAATTCCTTCGGGGCGGGAGGGTACAGATACGCAGTATTTT. Amino acids: CSARIPSGREGTDTQYF.

Many counts were recorded for this clone. This CDR3 reads CAWSGLAGHWEGNEQYF. In nucleotides, the CDR3 is TGTGCCTGGTCGGGACTAGCGGGACATTGGGAAGGGAACGAGCAGTACTTC. This sequence joins TRBV30 and TRBJ2-7; 13 bases align to TRBD2. The CDR3 is 17 residues long. Trimming took 5 bases from V and 5 from J; bases not matched to a gene: 15. The germline gives CDR1 GTSNPN, CDR2 SVGIG (reference sequence).

The chain links TRBV11-1 to TRBJ2-7, with 11 bases aligning to TRBD2. V gave up 1 base and J gave up 2 bases; unmatched junction bases: 4. The CDR3 is 16 residues long. Germline loops: CDR1 SGHAT, CDR2 FQDESV (reference sequence). CDR3 nucleotides: TGTGCCAGCAGCTTAGTCGTAGCGGGAGGGACCTACGAGCAGTACTTC. Amino acid sequence: CASSLVVAGGTYEQYF.

This clone was counted ten times or more. The chain combines TRBV29-1 with TRBJ1-1, with 8 bases lining up with TRBD1. In germline, CDR1 is SQVTM, CDR2 ANQGSEA. J gave up 11 bases and V 5 bases, and 16 bases lay outside the gene matches. This CDR3 is built from 14 residues. The chain's CDR3 is CSVLDVTGAKEAFF. The DNA of the CDR3 is TGCAGCGTTCTTGACGTGACAGGGGCCAAGGAGGCTTTCTTT.

The chain employs TRBV5-1 and TRBJ2-7; TRBD1 matches 7 bases. The V segment lost 4 bases and the J segment 0 bases; nucleotides outside the gene matches: 19. This CDR3 is built from 19 residues. The V gene's germline CDR1 is SGHRS and CDR2 YFSETQ. The CDR3 protein is CASSPDREAYSKHSYEQYF. The CDR3 DNA sequence: TGCGCCAGCAGCCCCGACAGGGAAGCCTACTCAAAACACTCCTACGAGCAGTACTTC.

This clone has ten or more counts. The rearrangement uses TRBV28 and TRBJ1-5; 9 positions agree with TRBD1. V lost 6 bases and J lost 5; bases outside the gene matches: 8. Germline V CDR1 and CDR2: MDHEN, SYDVKM. The CDR3 sequence is 15 residues long. This CDR3 reads CASRPPGQGHQPQHF. The CDR3 bases are TGTGCCAGCAGGCCGCCGGGACAGGGCCATCAGCCCCAGCATTTT.

This clone was seen repeatedly, ten times or more. J is TRBJ2-1 and V is TRBV27; TRBD2 might be the D (5 bases). Trimming stripped 5 bases from V and 0 bases from J, with 11 bases between. The germline V gene has CDR1 MNHEY and CDR2 SMNVEV (reference sequence). This CDR3 region has 15 residues. CDR3 bases: TGTGCCAGCAGTCCCCTAGGGAGCTCCTACAATGAGCAGTTCTTC. This codes for CASSPLGSSYNEQFF.

Details on this clone: This sequence may be a read error, since a much larger clone differs from it by one base. This chain connects TRBV28 to TRBJ2-5, with D possibly being TRBD1 or TRBD2 (5 bases each). Germline V gene lookup returns CDR1 MDHEN and CDR2 SYDVKM. The CDR3 is 15 amino acids. V lost 7 bases and J 5 bases, leaving 20 bases between the germline ends. Here the CDR3 DNA reads TGTGCCAGCATACCCCGCCGGGGCCTGGGGGAGACCCAGTACTTC. It is translated as CASIPRRGLGETQYF.

This clone counts as medium-sized. Other DNA variants within this sample encode the same CDR3. The chain has TRBV6-2 or TRBV6-3 and TRBJ2-7, with TRBD2 matching 10 bases. This CDR3 spans 16 amino acids. The germline gives CDR1 MNHEY, CDR2 SVGEGT. V shed 0 bases, J shed 6 bases, and the junction held 8 bases outside the gene matches. The CDR3 sequence: CASSYSNLAGVLEQYF. The CDR3 DNA follows: TGTGCCAGCAGTTACTCGAATCTAGCGGGAGTCCTCGAGCAGTACTTC.

This clone was observed many times. V and J are TRBV7-9 and TRBJ1-1, with D perhaps matching TRBD1 (5 bases). Trimming stripped 3 bases from V and 5 bases from J, with 13 bases between. The V gene's germline CDR1 is SEHNR and CDR2 FQNEAQ (reference sequence). The CDR3 length is 14 residues. The CDR3 coding sequence is TGTGCCAGCAGCTTGGAGGGGTCGAGAACTGAAGCTTTCTTT. This translates into CASSLEGSRTEAFF.

This clone was counted once. One junction end does not reproduce the germline sequence, and a read error may be involved. The chain links TRBV20-1 to TRBJ2-3, with a tentative D call TRBD1 (5 bases). Germline V CDR1 and CDR2: DFQATT, SNEGSKA (reference sequence). The CDR3 runs 14 residues. DNA of the CDR3: TGCAGTGCTAGGACCGCTAGGGAAGGGGATACGCGGTATTTT. This codes for CSARTAREGDTRYF.

This clone was observed many times. The chain employs TRBV28 and TRBJ1-5; D gene uncertain. Germline-derived CDR1 and CDR2 are MDHEN and SYDVKM. The V end lost 2 bases, the J end lost 10 bases, and 9 bases lay between the germline ends. CDR3 length: 12 residues. CDR3 nucleotides: TGTGCCAGCAGTTTAGTCGAGATTCCCCAGCATTTT. Its translation: CASSLVEIPQHF.

This clone was counted ten times or more. This chain's CDR3 is CATLLPGHQLYEQYF. CDR3 in DNA: TGTGCCACCCTTCTACCGGGACACCAACTTTACGAGCAGTACTTC. The chain combines TRBV6-2 or TRBV6-3 with TRBJ2-7; tentatively, D is TRBD1 (6 bases). CDR1 and CDR2 (germline): MNHEY, SVGEGT. Trimming shortened V by 10 bases and J by 4 bases, and 23 bases separated the two germline ends. The CDR3 runs 15 residues.

The chain has TRBV12-3 or TRBV12-4 and TRBJ1-2; D is perhaps TRBD1 (5 bases). The V and J ends lost 4 bases and 8 bases respectively, with 11 bases between them. There are 12 residues in the CDR3. The CDR3 here is CASSSGTTGYTF. The CDR3 DNA sequence: TGTGCCAGCAGTTCGGGGACCACGGGCTACACCTTC.

This clone was recorded at least ten times. The sample carries other DNA sequences with the same CDR3. V and J are TRBV6-2 or TRBV6-3 and TRBJ1-1, with D possibly matching TRBD1 (5 bases). The germline V gene encodes CDR1 MNHEY and CDR2 SVGEGT. The CDR3 is 14 amino acids. V was pared by 6 bases and J by 2 bases, with 13 bases between. CDR3 residues: CASRLRDHNTEAFF. CDR3 nucleotide sequence: TGTGCCAGCAGACTTCGGGACCACAACACTGAAGCTTTCTTT.

Ten or more counts support this clone. The chain uses TRBV7-2 and TRBJ2-5; TRBD2 is a possible D gene (5 bases). The CDR3 contains 13 residues. Germline CDR1 and CDR2: SGHTA and FQGNSA. V lost 1 base to trimming and J lost 4 bases, with 7 bases between them. DNA of the CDR3: TGTGCCAGCAGCTTAGGTGCGGGAGAGACCCAGTACTTC. Amino acid sequence: CASSLGAGETQYF.

Comment on this clone: A read error is possible here, since a much larger clone lies one base away. The gene calls are TRBV9 and TRBJ2-1; the match to TRBD1 covers 12 bases. V dropped 6 bases and J dropped 7; count of bases not matched to a gene: 8. The CDR3 runs to 15 residues. From germline, CDR1 is SGDLS and CDR2 YYNGEE. As DNA, the CDR3 is TGTGCCAGCACAGCACAGGGACAGGGGGCGAATGAGCAGTTCTTC. This sequence encodes CASTAQGQGANEQFF.